One sample yielded the 10 T cell receptor beta chains listed below, sequenced in a study of cytomegalovirus exposure and HLA in healthy donors. Vbeta (60) and Jbeta (13) primers were used in the PCR. TCRdb's table, derived via immunoSEQ multiplex PCR, lists solely in-frame clones and lacks some. This sample has about 120,000 clones, with 75% to 85% found just once. Sequencing was carried out using PBMCs. Receptors were obtained from a young man in good health and CMV-seropositive.

The chain employs TRBV28 and TRBJ1-2; 8 bases fit TRBD1. V was clipped by 2 bases and J by 8 bases; unmatched bases: 7. Germline-derived CDR1 and CDR2 are MDHEN and SYDVKM. This CDR3 has 14 amino acids. CDR3 in amino acids: CASSLPDRGLGYTF. In DNA form, the CDR3 reads TGTGCCAGCAGTTTACCCGACAGGGGCCTGGGCTACACCTTC.

The J gene is TRBJ1-3, the V gene TRBV23-1, with D possibly being TRBD1 (5 bases). TRBV23-1 is an ORF, with its function uncertain. The CDR3 totals 19 residues. The V and J ends lost 6 bases and 0 bases respectively, with 24 bases between them. The CDR3 here is CASSYRPGPRWDSGNTIYF. CDR3 DNA sequence: TGCGCCAGCAGCTACCGACCAGGGCCCCGGTGGGACTCTGGAAACACCATATATTTT.

This clone occurred once. The rearrangement uses TRBV5-6 and TRBJ2-5; D is uncertain. This CDR3 has 13 residues. The germline V gene encodes CDR1 SGHDT and CDR2 YYEEEE. Between the trimmed V and J ends, which lost 0 bases and 1 base, there was a span of 4 bases. This CDR3 reads CASSLVSQETQYF. The DNA of the CDR3 is TGTGCCAGCAGCTTGGTGAGCCAAGAGACCCAGTACTTC.

This chain uses TRBV9 with TRBJ1-1; 7 nucleotides match TRBD1. The CDR3 contains 15 residues. The V gene's germline CDR1 is SGDLS and CDR2 YYNGEE. V was clipped by 4 bases and J by 1 base; unmatched bases: 7. DNA of the CDR3: TGTGCCAGCAGCCTAAGGGACAGAGAGAACACTGAAGCTTTCTTT. It specifies CASSLRDRENTEAFF.

This clone was counted between two and nine times. V gene TRBV15 combines with J gene TRBJ2-7; TRBD2 matches 12 bases. Germline CDR1 reads LNHNV; CDR2 reads YYDKDF (reference sequence). V lost 1 base, J lost 7 bases, and 5 bases stayed unmatched. CDR3 length equals 15 residues. CDR3 amino acids: CATSRGSSGGEEQYF. CDR3 sequence (DNA): TGTGCCACCAGCAGAGGGTCTAGCGGGGGGGAGGAGCAGTACTTC.

The chain employs TRBV6-1 and TRBJ1-4; 9 nucleotides match TRBD1. The germline V gene encodes CDR1 MNHNS and CDR2 SASEGT. CDR3 length equals 15 residues. With V trimmed by 6 bases and J by 8 bases, 10 bases remained unmatched. CDR3 nucleotide sequence: TGTGCCAGCAGCCAAGACAGGGGGAAAGGGGAAAAACTGTTTTTT. Amino acid sequence: CASSQDRGKGEKLFF.

The rearrangement joins TRBV19 to TRBJ1-5, with 9 nucleotides matching TRBD1. The germline gives CDR1 LNHDA, CDR2 SQIVND (reference sequence). J was trimmed by 1 base and V by 8 bases; bases with no gene match: 9. The CDR3 totals 16 residues. The CDR3 here is CASQPGTGSSNQPQHF. CDR3 bases: TGTGCCAGTCAGCCTGGGACAGGGTCAAGCAATCAGCCCCAGCATTTT.

This rearrangement joins TRBV5-1 to TRBJ1-1; D is ambiguous. Trimming shortened V by 4 bases and J by 1 base, and 11 bases separated the two germline ends. The CDR3 is 14 residues long. CDR1 is SGHRS and CDR2 is YFSETQ in the germline V gene. CDR3 residues: CASSPRHANTEAFF. CDR3 bases: TGCGCCAGCAGCCCCAGACACGCGAACACTGAAGCTTTCTTT.

This chain joins TRBV7-2 and TRBJ1-3, with D perhaps TRBD1 (6 bases). Per germline, CDR1 SGHTA and CDR2 FQGNSA. This CDR3 is 14 amino acids long. Trimming stripped 8 bases from V and 4 bases from J, with 15 bases between. CDR3 sequence reads: CASGSGAGGNTIYF. For the CDR3, the DNA is TGTGCCAGCGGGTCAGGGGCCGGGGGAAACACCATATATTTT.

For this clone: One end of the junction is discordant with germline, which a read error may explain. The genes are TRBV4-1 and TRBJ2-5; D is perhaps TRBD2 (6 bases). The germline V gene has CDR1 MGHRA and CDR2 YSYEKL. This CDR3 has 15 amino acids. The CDR3 loop reads CASSQAGRQQEPQYF. The CDR3 DNA reads TGCGCCAGCAGCCAAGCTGGGAGGCAGCAAGAGCCCCAGTACTTC.